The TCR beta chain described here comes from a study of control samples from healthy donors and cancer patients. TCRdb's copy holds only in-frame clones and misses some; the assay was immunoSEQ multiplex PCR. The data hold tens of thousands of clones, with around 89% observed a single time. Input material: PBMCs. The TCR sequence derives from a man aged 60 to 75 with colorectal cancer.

The CDR3 sequence is CAISEGRRLYNEQFF. The CDR3 DNA sequence: TGTGCCATCAGTGAGGGCCGCCGACTCTACAATGAGCAGTTCTTC. The rearrangement uses TRBV10-3 and TRBJ2-1; the D is unclear. In germline, CDR1 is ENHRY, CDR2 SYGVKD. This CDR3 comprises 15 residues. Trimming pared 2 bases from V and 3 bases from J, leaving 11 bases between.